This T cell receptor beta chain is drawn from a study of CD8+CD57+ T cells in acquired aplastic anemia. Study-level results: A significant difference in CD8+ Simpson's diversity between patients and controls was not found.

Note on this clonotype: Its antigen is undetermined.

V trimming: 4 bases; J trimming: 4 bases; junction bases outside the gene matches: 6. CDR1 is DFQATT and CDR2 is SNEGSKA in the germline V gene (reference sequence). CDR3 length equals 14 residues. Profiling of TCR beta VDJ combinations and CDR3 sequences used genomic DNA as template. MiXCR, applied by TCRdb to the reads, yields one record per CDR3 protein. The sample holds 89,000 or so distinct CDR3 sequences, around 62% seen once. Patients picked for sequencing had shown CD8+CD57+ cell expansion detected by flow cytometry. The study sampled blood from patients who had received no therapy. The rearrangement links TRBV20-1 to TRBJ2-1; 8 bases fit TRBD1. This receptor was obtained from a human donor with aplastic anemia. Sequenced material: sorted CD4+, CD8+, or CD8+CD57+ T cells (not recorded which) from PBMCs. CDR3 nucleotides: TGCAGTGCTACCGCGACAGGGGTATACAATGAGCAGTTCTTC. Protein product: CSATATGVYNEQFF.